This passage covers 6 T cell receptor beta chains from one sample sequenced in a study of a mutant IDH1 vaccine in newly diagnosed glioma (dated by TCRdb to the early 2020s). This specimen's time point label, per the study, means: baseline, week 1 (first vaccination visit). The intended sense of this specimen's treatment or condition label: pre-vaccination baseline after standard-of-care therapy. Library preparation employed the immunoSEQ multiplex PCR assay. TCRdb re-hosts the immuneACCESS table, in-frame sequences only. Its copies lack some clones; in the studies checked, an unresolved V gene accounts for under half of them, and the cause for the rest is not known. In this sample the table shows tens of thousands of clones, roughly four fifths of which occur a single time. The top ten clones comprise around 7% of the sample. Sample: PBMCs, taken from a glioma patient treated with radiotherapy, temozolomide or both. These receptors originate from a woman between 45 and 65 years old with glioma.

This clone turned up a few times. The chain joins TRBV19 to TRBJ1-2, with D unclear. The CDR3 consists of 14 residues. V was clipped by 4 bases and J by 6 bases, with 15 bases between them. Per germline, CDR1 LNHDA and CDR2 SQIVND (reference sequence). CDR3 DNA: TGTGCCAGTAGTACCCCGGTGGCAGAGAATGGCTACACCTTC. Translated, it gives CASSTPVAENGYTF.

V gene TRBV18 combines with J gene TRBJ2-1, with TRBD2 identical over 9 bases. The CDR3 has 15 residues. Germline V CDR1 and CDR2: KGHSH, LQKENI. Unmatched junction bases numbered 6, after V lost 2 bases and J lost 7 bases. CDR3: CASSPFSGGINEQFF. The CDR3 bases are TGTGCCAGCTCACCATTCAGCGGGGGGATAAATGAGCAGTTCTTC.

The chain employs TRBV27 and TRBJ2-2; 7 bases map to TRBD2. The CDR3 loop spans 15 amino acids. V gave up 3 bases and J gave up 5 bases; unmatched junction bases: 6. Germline V CDR1 and CDR2: MNHEY, SMNVEV (reference sequence). CDR3 in DNA: TGTGCCAGCAGTTTTCGTCAGCGGGGAACCGGGGAGCTGTTTTTT. Translation: CASSFRQRGTGELFF.

V and J are TRBV6-5 and TRBJ1-5; no clear D gene. Deletions cut 6 bases from V and 4 bases from J, with 10 bases between. The CDR3 has 13 amino acids. Per the germline V gene, CDR1 is MNHEY and CDR2 is SVGAGI. In DNA, the CDR3 is TGTGCCAGCAGCTATGATATTAATCAGCCCCAGCATTTT. Its protein is CASSYDINQPQHF.

This clone showed up just once. The chain employs TRBV9 and TRBJ1-5, with unresolved D. In germline, CDR1 is SGDLS, CDR2 YYNGEE. This CDR3 region has 13 residues. V lost 4 bases, J lost 9 bases, and 14 bases lay in between. CDR3 nucleotides: TGTGCCAGCAGCCGGGGTGTTTCGGGGCCCCAGCATTTT. Translating it yields CASSRGVSGPQHF.

The V and J genes are TRBV6-5 and TRBJ1-1; D unclear. The CDR3 is made up of 15 amino acids. CDR1 and CDR2 from the germline V gene are MNHEY and SVGAGI. V dropped 0 bases and J dropped 0 bases, with 8 bases sitting between them. This chain's CDR3 is CASSYSMGVNTEAFF. The DNA for the CDR3 is TGTGCCAGCAGTTACTCGATGGGAGTGAACACTGAAGCTTTCTTT.